This is a list of T cell receptor beta chains from one sample in a study of blood T cell repertoires in COVID-19. Assay: immunoSEQ multiplex PCR; the TCRdb copy retains only in-frame clones and omits some. The data hold tens of thousands of clones, with more than 75% observed a single time. Sequenced material: peripheral blood. These receptors all stem from a human donor in a cohort sampled during active COVID-19. CDR3s leave out the opening cysteine and the closing phenylalanine or tryptophan.

length	V	J	CDR3
12	TRBV7-9	TRBJ2-4	ASSLPSGANIQY
15	TRBV28	TRBJ2-7	ASSFPRLGQGANEQY
12	TRBV6-1	TRBJ1-2	ASSDLRVVDGYT
14	TRBV28	TRBJ2-3	ATQGASGKDTDTQY
13	TRBV18	TRBJ1-3	ASSPRAGTGNTIY
11	TRBV30	TRBJ2-2	AWSGTGDGELF
13	TRBV28	TRBJ1-3	ASREGSASGNTIY
11	TRBV11-2	TRBJ2-5	ASSKDGKETQY
13	TRBV28	TRBJ2-5	ASTHIDRADPIPY
16	TRBV5-1	TRBJ2-1	ASSLRTSGSTAGNEQF
11	TRBV6-5	TRBJ1-2	ASSRQGAYGYT
12	TRBV11-1	TRBJ2-4	ASSFRGVKNIQY
14	TRBV27	TRBJ1-4	ASSLRQGRSREKLF
11	TRBV10-3	TRBJ1-1	AIKRQMNTEAF
13	TRBV9	TRBJ1-6	ASSAETGANSPLH
11	TRBV28	TRBJ2-2	ASPHRVPGELF
11	TRBV9	TRBJ2-1	ASNRGHYNEQF
13	TRBV27	TRBJ2-7	ASSLTGGNPYEQY
11	TRBV7-9	TRBJ2-7	ASSYPGSNEQY
12	TRBV10-2	TRBJ1-2	ASSENLGGYGYT
17	TRBV4-1	TRBJ2-7	ASSQDHNRTEWKECEQY
10	TRBV2	TRBJ1-2	ASPGQHYGYT
14	TRBV24-1	TRBJ2-7	ATSDHRQGFSYEQY
12	TRBV7-2	TRBJ2-3	ASSSVAARVAQY
12	TRBV19	TRBJ1-3	ASSIGSSGNTIY
12	TRBV4-1	TRBJ1-2	ASSPTGANYGYT
13	TRBV7-9	TRBJ1-3	ASSLTGNSGNTIY
11	TRBV19	TRBJ1-6	ASKAGANSPLH
11	TRBV16	TRBJ2-3	ASSPQSTDTQY
12	TRBV7-9	TRBJ2-1	ASSDGQVSNEQF
12	TRBV11-2	TRBJ1-2	ASSLGGQVRGYT
14	TRBV4-3	TRBJ1-3	ASSQDTGHSGNTIY
13	TRBV28	TRBJ1-5	ASSSRAKSNQPQH
11	TRBV19	TRBJ2-1	ASSTRGYNEQF
11	TRBV7-9	TRBJ2-3	ASSLEGADTQY
13	TRBV7-9	TRBJ2-3	ASSLQGTATDTQY
14	TRBV7-2	TRBJ2-2	ASSLGSAGDTGELF
14	TRBV10-3	TRBJ2-7	AISESGVTSSYEQY
11	TRBV5-1	TRBJ2-5	ASSLPGAETQY
12	TRBV7-2	TRBJ2-1	ASGGRGSYNEQF
14	TRBV6-2/TRBV6-3	TRBJ2-6	ASSYLPGRGANVLT
14	TRBV28	TRBJ2-2	ASNAGTDPFTGELF
16	TRBV28	TRBJ2-4	ASSRTSGSFVAKNIQY
12	TRBV10-3	TRBJ2-7	AISDQAGVEEQY